This entry features one TCR beta chain sequence. Its antigen is not identified. Profiling relied on immunoSEQ multiplex PCR, and the TCRdb table lists in-frame clones only, not all of them. The sample holds some 98,000 clones; less than 85% are singletons and the top ten take about 14%. This entry comes from a study of T cell responses to AZD1222 COVID-19 vaccine. Study-wide points: Across the whole spike, CD4 TCRs peaked at regions 160-218 and 743-854.

Second-dose recipients at about 4 or about 12 weeks were treated as one pooled group. The junction had 11 bases not matched to a gene; V was cut back by 2 bases and J by 11 bases. Germline V gene lookup returns CDR1 MNHEY and CDR2 SVGEGT. This CDR3 has 14 amino acids. The V and J genes are TRBV6-2 or TRBV6-3 and TRBJ1-1; 7 nucleotides line up with TRBD1. The source material was peripheral blood, sampled 28 days after the second AZD1222 dose. The sequence was obtained from an adult who received the AZD1222 COVID-19 vaccine. CDR3 amino acids: CASSYLQGRGSAFF. In nucleotides, the CDR3 is TGTGCCAGCAGTTACCTACAGGGGCGGGGTTCGGCTTTCTTT.